The next 32 T cell receptor beta chains were all read from a single sample in a study of blood T cells in healthy people across ages. The second PCR ran roughly 6 to 11 cycles with a sample-barcoded 5' primer and J-beta primers. TCRdb re-called the 5' RACE reads through MiXCR, storing one row per CDR3 protein. The table includes around 1,700,000 distinct CDR3 sequences, about 28% detected once. The sequencing input was blood. The receptors shown here come from a woman in her 30s in good health.

The rearrangement links TRBV7-9 to TRBJ1-5; 7 bases match TRBD1. Germline V CDR1 and CDR2: SEHNR, FQNEAQ (reference sequence). The CDR3 runs to 14 residues. V was clipped by 1 base and J by 9 bases; unmatched bases: 6. The CDR3 spells CASSLGKTGLPQHF. In DNA form, the CDR3 reads TGTGCCAGCAGCTTAGGAAAGACAGGGCTGCCCCAGCATTTT.

This clonotype occurred a few times. The rearrangement uses TRBV15 and TRBJ2-2; D remains ambiguous. The CDR3 contains 16 residues. Trimming stripped 0 bases from V and 0 bases from J, with 8 bases between. The germline V gene has CDR1 LNHNV and CDR2 YYDKDF (reference sequence). CDR3 amino acids: CATSRDGSANTGELFF. For the CDR3, the DNA is TGTGCCACCAGCAGAGATGGCAGCGCGAACACCGGGGAGCTGTTTTTT.

V gene TRBV10-2 combines with J gene TRBJ2-7; TRBD1 matches 9 bases. Germline V gene sequence: CDR1 WSHSY, CDR2 SAAADI. The CDR3 extends over 15 amino acids. V was clipped by 8 bases and J by 6 bases; unmatched bases: 14. Here the CDR3 reads CASAPMGQGRVEQYF. Here the CDR3 DNA reads TGCGCCAGCGCCCCTATGGGACAGGGTCGGGTCGAGCAGTACTTC.

This clonotype was seen a handful of times. The V gene is TRBV4-1, the J gene TRBJ1-4, with 9 bases lining up with TRBD1. Germline CDR1 is MGHRA and CDR2 is YSYEKL. V lost 4 bases, J lost 6 bases, and 9 bases stayed unmatched. CDR3 length equals 16 residues. This CDR3 is CASSPGDRVTDEKLFF. CDR3 DNA sequence: TGCGCCAGCAGCCCAGGGGACAGGGTGACAGATGAAAAACTGTTTTTT.

The chain recombines TRBV12-3 or TRBV12-4 with TRBJ2-1; 9 bases map to TRBD2. The CDR3 is made up of 15 amino acids. Trimming removed 4 bases from V and 10 bases from J; junction bases left unmatched: 11. The CDR3 bases are TGTGCCAGCAGTTGGGGACTAGCCGGGGGTTACGAGCAGTTCTTC. Its protein is CASSWGLAGGYEQFF.

This clonotype was seen a few times. The V and J genes are TRBV7-3 and TRBJ2-3; tentative D call: TRBD2 (5 bases). V was trimmed by 2 bases and J by 4 bases, leaving 16 bases between them. From germline, CDR1 is SGHTA and CDR2 FQGTGA. This CDR3 has 16 residues. The CDR3 DNA follows: TGTGCCAGCAGCTTAGATGTAGCCGCGGGCGCAGATACGCAGTATTTT. Translation gives CASSLDVAAGADTQYF.

This clonotype was counted ten times or more. The V and J genes are TRBV29-1 and TRBJ2-3; TRBD1 or TRBD2 may be the D gene (6 bases each). The CDR3 has 13 residues. V was trimmed by 6 bases and J by 2 bases, leaving 12 bases between them. Germline V gives CDR1 SQVTM, CDR2 ANQGSEA. The CDR3 loop reads CSVEGGYTDTQYF. The CDR3 DNA reads TGCAGCGTCGAGGGGGGCTACACAGATACGCAGTATTTT.

This clonotype was detected many times. This chain links TRBV3-1 with TRBJ2-1, with 14 positions matching TRBD2. Germline lookup yields CDR1 LGHDT and CDR2 YNNKEL (reference sequence). The CDR3 spans 15 residues. J gave up 7 bases and V 4 bases, and 3 bases lay outside the gene matches. CDR3 region: CASSRGTSGSNEQFF. CDR3 nucleotides: TGTGCCAGCAGCCGGGGGACTAGCGGGAGTAATGAGCAGTTCTTC.

This clonotype showed up many times. V and J are TRBV12-3 or TRBV12-4 and TRBJ1-2, with 10 bases identical to TRBD1. With 6 bases clipped from V and 7 bases from J, the junction kept 5 bases outside the gene matches. The CDR3 consists of 13 residues. This chain's CDR3 is CASSRQGARGYTF. CDR3 bases: TGTGCCAGCAGCAGACAGGGGGCGCGTGGCTACACCTTC.

This clonotype was seen many times. The chain carries TRBV7-6 and TRBJ2-7, with D tentatively TRBD1 (5 bases). Germline-derived CDR1 and CDR2 are SGHVS and FNYEAQ. The germline V and J ends were trimmed by 1 base and 6 bases, with 7 bases remaining between them. This CDR3 is built from 12 residues. CDR3 DNA sequence: TGTGCCAGCAGCTTAGGGGGCGTCGAGCAGTACTTC. Protein product: CASSLGGVEQYF.

The chain uses TRBV18 and TRBJ1-1, with 7 positions matching TRBD1. V shed 9 bases and J 4 bases; nucleotides not matched to a gene: 11. The CDR3 contains 14 residues. Germline CDR1 reads KGHSH; CDR2 reads LQKENI. DNA of the CDR3: TGTGCCAGTTCCGAAGGACAGGCGAGCACTGAAGCTTTCTTT. Amino acid sequence: CASSEGQASTEAFF.

A note on this clonotype: Given a much more abundant clone one base away, this may be a read error. V and J are TRBV7-2 and TRBJ2-4; either TRBD1 or TRBD2 may fit D (5 bases each). The ends were cut back, 1 base at V and 13 bases at J, with 23 bases in the middle. Germline CDR1 is SGHTA and CDR2 is FQGNSA. This CDR3 has 16 residues. The CDR3 DNA reads as TGTGCCAGCAGCTTAGGAGGGCAGGGTCGATTCGATGAGCAGTACTTC. This codes for CASSLGGQGRFDEQYF.

This chain connects TRBV5-1 to TRBJ2-3; D remains ambiguous. Trimming stripped 2 bases from V and 0 bases from J, with 10 bases between. The V gene's germline CDR1 is SGHRS and CDR2 YFSETQ. The CDR3 totals 15 residues. For the CDR3, the DNA is TGCGCCAGCAGCTTAATGAGTTCTAGCACAGATACGCAGTATTTT. This gives the protein CASSLMSSSTDTQYF. The whole variable domain, remainder taken from reference TRBV5-1 and TRBJ2-3, is KAGVTQTPRYLIKTRGQQVTLSCSPISGHRSVSWYQQTPGQGLQFLFEYFSETQRNKGNFPGRFSGRQFSNSRSEMNVSTLELGDSALYLCASSLMSSSTDTQYFGPGTRLTVL.

This clonotype occurred a few times. One junction end disagrees with the germline gene, perhaps due to a read error. The V gene is TRBV13, the J gene TRBJ2-3; TRBD2 might be the D (6 bases). CDR1 and CDR2 (germline): PRHDT, FYEKMQ (reference sequence). This CDR3 has 14 amino acids. The CDR3 region has the DNA TGTACCAGCAGCTTCGGGGAGGCGGCGGATACGCAGTATTTT. This gives the protein CTSSFGEAADTQYF.

The CDR3 here is CASRGAVGTDTQYF. CDR3 DNA sequence: TGTGCCAGCAGGGGGGCCGTTGGGACAGATACGCAGTATTTT. The rearrangement links TRBV7-2 to TRBJ2-3; maybe TRBD1 (6 bases). The CDR3 covers 14 residues. The V gene's germline CDR1 is SGHTA and CDR2 FQGNSA. The V end lost 6 bases, the J end lost 3 bases, and 13 bases lay between the germline ends.

The V and J genes are TRBV10-3 and TRBJ2-3; 10 nucleotides line up with TRBD2. Germline CDR1 and CDR2: ENHRY and SYGVKD. J lost 2 bases, V lost 0 bases, and 5 bases had no gene match. The CDR3 runs to 17 residues. The CDR3: CAISESWSGGATDTQYF. CDR3 bases: TGTGCCATCAGTGAGTCGTGGAGCGGGGGGGCCACAGATACGCAGTATTTT.

This clonotype was detected many times. The chain employs TRBV7-2 and TRBJ2-7; 9 nucleotides match TRBD2. In germline, CDR1 is SGHTA, CDR2 FQGNSA. This CDR3 is 15 amino acids long. The ends lost 4 bases at V and 3 bases at J; junction bases unmatched: 7. CDR3 nucleotide sequence: TGTGCCAGCAGCTCAGCCGGGACTAGCTACTACGAGCAGTACTTC. Its protein is CASSSAGTSYYEQYF.

With regard to this clonotype: One base away lies a much larger clone, so this may be a sequencing read error. CDR3 sequence reads: CASRTNSGANVRTF. DNA of the CDR3: TGCGCCAGCAGGACTAACTCTGGGGCCAACGTCCGGACTTTC. The chain has TRBV10-2 and TRBJ2-6; D possibly uses TRBD1 or TRBD2 (5 bases each). CDR3 size: 14 residues. Germline lookup yields CDR1 WSHSY and CDR2 SAAADI.

This clonotype has a handful of counts. The chain has TRBV29-1 and TRBJ2-3, with a possible D match to TRBD2 (6 bases). CDR1 is SQVTM and CDR2 is ANQGSEA in the germline V gene. V lost 8 bases, J lost 2 bases, and 14 bases lay in between. This CDR3 region has 13 residues. CDR3 coding DNA: TGCAGCTTGCCGGCGGGACCCACAGATACGCAGTATTTT. Protein product: CSLPAGPTDTQYF.

The chain's CDR3 is CASSGAGDPVNTDTQYF. The CDR3 DNA follows: TGTGCCAGCAGCGGAGCGGGGGACCCCGTAAACACAGATACGCAGTATTTT. The chain has TRBV13 and TRBJ2-3; 8 bases are shared with TRBD2. This CDR3 has 17 residues. Germline V gene lookup returns CDR1 PRHDT and CDR2 FYEKMQ (reference sequence). Trimming took 5 bases from V and 2 from J; bases not matched to a gene: 12.

The table lists this clonotype with many counts. The CDR3 spells CASTGLPIRNEQFF. The CDR3 DNA reads as TGTGCCAGCACGGGACTACCAATTCGCAATGAGCAGTTCTTC. V gene TRBV27 combines with J gene TRBJ2-1; 7 bases align to TRBD2. After removal of 7 bases from V and 6 bases from J, the junction contained 9 bases not matched to a gene. Germline values: CDR1 MNHEY, CDR2 SMNVEV (reference sequence). This CDR3 comprises 14 residues.

This clonotype was counted a few times. The rearrangement joins TRBV5-1 to TRBJ1-4; possible D gene TRBD1, 5 bases. V shed 0 bases and J shed 3 bases, with 9 bases lying between them. There are 15 residues in the CDR3. Germline lookup yields CDR1 SGHRS and CDR2 YFSETQ. In DNA form, the CDR3 reads TGCGCCAGCAGCTTGGTGAGGGGACCTAATGAAAAACTGTTTTTT. It encodes CASSLVRGPNEKLFF.

This chain links TRBV19 with TRBJ2-1, with 10 bases aligning to TRBD2. The CDR3 covers 13 residues. The J segment lost 10 bases and the V segment lost 5 bases, leaving 5 bases of the junction unmatched. In germline, CDR1 is LNHDA, CDR2 SQIVND (reference sequence). The DNA of the CDR3 is TGTGCCAGTAGTCGTGGGGGACTAGCGGAGCAGTTCTTC. Translated, it gives CASSRGGLAEQFF.

The V and J genes are TRBV27 and TRBJ2-3, with 9 nucleotides matching TRBD2. Germline V lookup: CDR1 MNHEY, CDR2 SMNVEV (reference sequence). J was trimmed by 0 bases and V by 6 bases; bases with no gene match: 10. This CDR3 has 17 residues. The chain's CDR3 is CASRVLSTSGSTDTQYF. DNA of the CDR3: TGTGCCAGCAGGGTGTTGTCAACTAGCGGGAGCACAGATACGCAGTATTTT.

This clonotype was detected a few times. This chain uses TRBV5-6 with TRBJ2-7, with D perhaps TRBD2 (6 bases). V was shortened by 4 bases and J by 5 bases, with 19 bases between the two germline ends. Germline assignment: CDR1 SGHDT and CDR2 YYEEEE. The CDR3 runs 15 residues. In DNA, the CDR3 is TGTGCCAGCAGCGGGGATAGGAGGGTCGGGAACGAGCAGTACTTC. Translation gives CASSGDRRVGNEQYF.

This chain connects TRBV28 to TRBJ1-5, with D unresolved. CDR1 MDHEN and CDR2 SYDVKM come from the germline V gene. This CDR3 contains 12 residues. Trimming took off 6 bases at V and 9 bases at J, with 12 bases between the two ends. CDR3 residues: CASSSDIGPQHF. In nucleotides, the CDR3 is TGTGCCAGCAGCTCTGATATTGGGCCCCAGCATTTT.

The table lists this clonotype with a few counts. As DNA, the CDR3 is TGTGCCAGCAGCCACGGACTAGCGGCCTACAATGAGCAGTTCTTC. Its translation is CASSHGLAAYNEQFF. The chain combines TRBV3-1 with TRBJ2-1, with 10 bases that match TRBD2. J lost 2 bases, V lost 3 bases, and 1 base had no gene match. This CDR3 is 15 amino acids long. Germline V CDR1 and CDR2: LGHDT, YNNKEL (reference sequence).

This clonotype has just a few counts. The chain recombines TRBV6-5 with TRBJ2-5; 8 bases agree with TRBD2. The junction had 11 bases not matched to a gene; V was cut back by 2 bases and J by 3 bases. Germline CDR1 reads MNHEY; CDR2 reads SVGAGI. This CDR3 contains 17 residues. The CDR3 loop is CASSYGTGGGPEETQYF. Written as DNA, the CDR3 is TGTGCCAGCAGTTACGGGACTGGCGGGGGGCCCGAAGAGACCCAGTACTTC.

In regard to this clonotype: A read error may explain this, as a much larger clone is one base away. The rearrangement joins TRBV7-6 to TRBJ2-4; 14 nucleotides agree with TRBD2. Germline V gene data show CDR1 as SGHVS and CDR2 as FNYEAQ. With V trimmed by 8 bases and J by 13 bases, 16 bases remained unmatched. CDR3 length: 16 residues. The CDR3 nucleotides are TGTGCCAGCTCGGGACTAGCGGGAGTGACCTACAATGAGCAGTACTTC. Translated, it gives CASSGLAGVTYNEQYF.

The V gene is TRBV12-3 or TRBV12-4, the J gene TRBJ2-3; D is possibly TRBD1 or TRBD2 (5 bases each). V lost 3 bases and J 6 bases, leaving 13 bases between the germline ends. The CDR3 is 14 residues long. The CDR3 protein is CASSFGAGSDTQYF. The DNA for the CDR3 is TGTGCCAGCAGTTTCGGGGCAGGGAGTGATACGCAGTATTTT.

About this clonotype itself: One base away lies a much larger clone, so this may be a sequencing read error. This chain connects TRBV10-2 to TRBJ2-5; D gene ambiguous. The end of the DNA aligns better with TRBJ2-1, so the J call may be wrong. The CDR3 is made up of 14 amino acids. Germline V CDR1 and CDR2: WSHSY, SAAADI. Here the CDR3 DNA reads TGCGCCAGCAGTGAGTACACGAGACAAGAGACCCAGTTCTTC. Amino acids: CASSEYTRQETQFF.

Points on this clonotype: At one boundary the junction diverges from the germline segment, which might be a read error. The rearrangement uses TRBV5-6 and TRBJ1-1, with TRBD1 matching over 7 bases. The V gene's germline CDR1 is SGHDT and CDR2 YYEEEE. This CDR3 region has 13 residues. In nucleotides, the CDR3 is TGTGCCAGCAGCTACAGGGGAGACACTGAAACTTTCTTT. This translates into CASSYRGDTETFF.